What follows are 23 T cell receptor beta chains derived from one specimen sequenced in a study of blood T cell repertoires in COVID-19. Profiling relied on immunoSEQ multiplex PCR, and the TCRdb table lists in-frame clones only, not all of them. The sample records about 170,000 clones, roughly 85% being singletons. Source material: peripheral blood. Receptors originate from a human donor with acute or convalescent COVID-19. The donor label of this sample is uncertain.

CDR3 sequence reads: CASSPRRGRMNTEAFF. As DNA, the CDR3 is TGTGCCAGCAGCCCCCGGAGGGGCCGCATGAACACTGAAGCTTTCTTT. The chain links TRBV3-1 (or the pseudogene TRBV3-2) to TRBJ1-1; tentatively, D is TRBD1 (5 bases). Trimming left V 4 bases short and J 0 bases short, with 15 bases between. Per the germline V gene, CDR1 is LGHDT and CDR2 is YNNKEL (reference sequence). There are 16 residues in the CDR3.

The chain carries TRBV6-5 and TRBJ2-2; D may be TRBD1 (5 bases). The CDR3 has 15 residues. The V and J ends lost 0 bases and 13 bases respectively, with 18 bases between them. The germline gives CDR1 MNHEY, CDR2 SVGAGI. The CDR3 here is CASSYSKQGVQGLFF. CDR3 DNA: TGTGCCAGCAGTTACTCGAAGCAGGGCGTGCAGGGGCTGTTTTTT.

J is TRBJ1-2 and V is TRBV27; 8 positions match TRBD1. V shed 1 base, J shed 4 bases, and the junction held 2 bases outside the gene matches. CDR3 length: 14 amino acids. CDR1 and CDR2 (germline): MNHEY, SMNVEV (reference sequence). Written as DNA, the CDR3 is TGTGCCAGCAGTTTATACGGACAGGGCTATGGCTACACCTTC. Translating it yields CASSLYGQGYGYTF.

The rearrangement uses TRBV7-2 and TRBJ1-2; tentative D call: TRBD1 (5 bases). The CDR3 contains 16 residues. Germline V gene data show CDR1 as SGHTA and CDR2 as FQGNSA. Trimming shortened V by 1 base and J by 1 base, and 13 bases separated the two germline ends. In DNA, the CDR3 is TGTGCCAGCAGCTTAGGGAGACAGAACAGTAACTATGGCTACACCTTC. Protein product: CASSLGRQNSNYGYTF. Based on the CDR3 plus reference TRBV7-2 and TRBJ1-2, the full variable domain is GAGVSQSPSNKVTEKGKDVELRCDPISGHTALYWYRQSLGQGLEFLIYFQGNSAPDKSGLPSDRFSAERTGGSVSTLTIQRTQQEDSAVYLCASSLGRQNSNYGYTFGSGTRLTVV.

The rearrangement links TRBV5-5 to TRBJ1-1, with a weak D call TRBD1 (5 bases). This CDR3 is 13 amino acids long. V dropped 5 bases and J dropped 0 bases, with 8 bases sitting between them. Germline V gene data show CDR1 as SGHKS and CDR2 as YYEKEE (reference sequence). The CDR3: CASRPTVNTEAFF. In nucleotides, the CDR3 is TGTGCCAGCAGACCGACAGTGAACACTGAAGCTTTCTTT.

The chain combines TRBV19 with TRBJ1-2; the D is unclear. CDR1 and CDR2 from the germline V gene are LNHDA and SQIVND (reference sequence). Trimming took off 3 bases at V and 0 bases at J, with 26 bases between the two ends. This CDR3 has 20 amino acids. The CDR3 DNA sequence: TGTGCCAGTAGTATGCGCTCCTCTAGAGGGCATAGGGCAACTAACTATGGCTACACCTTC. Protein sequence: CASSMRSSRGHRATNYGYTF.

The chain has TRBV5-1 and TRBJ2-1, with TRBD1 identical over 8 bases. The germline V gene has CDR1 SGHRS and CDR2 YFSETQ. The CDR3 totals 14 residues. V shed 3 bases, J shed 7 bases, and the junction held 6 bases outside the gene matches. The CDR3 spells CASSSRTGTNEQFF. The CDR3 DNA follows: TGCGCCAGCAGCTCCCGGACAGGGACAAATGAGCAGTTCTTC.

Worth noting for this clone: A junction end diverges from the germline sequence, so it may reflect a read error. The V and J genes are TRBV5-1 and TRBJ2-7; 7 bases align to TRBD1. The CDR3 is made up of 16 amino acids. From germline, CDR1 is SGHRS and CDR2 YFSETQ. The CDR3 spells CASRLDPGTVTYEQYF. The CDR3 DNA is TGCGCCAGCAGATTGGATCCCGGGACAGTAACCTACGAGCAGTACTTC.

The chain's CDR3 is CASSIKYGTEAFF. The CDR3 DNA follows: TGTGCCAGTAGTATAAAATACGGCACTGAAGCTTTCTTT. This chain joins TRBV19 and TRBJ1-1; no reliable D call. Germline CDR1 is LNHDA and CDR2 is SQIVND (reference sequence). The V gene lost 2 bases and the J gene lost 4 bases, with 8 bases spanning the gap. There are 13 residues in the CDR3.

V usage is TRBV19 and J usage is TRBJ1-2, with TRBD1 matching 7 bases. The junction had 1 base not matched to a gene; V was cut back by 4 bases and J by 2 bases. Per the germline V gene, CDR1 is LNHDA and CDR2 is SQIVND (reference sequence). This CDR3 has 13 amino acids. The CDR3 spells CASSKDRNYGYTF. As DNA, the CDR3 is TGTGCCAGTAGTAAGGACAGGAACTATGGCTACACCTTC.

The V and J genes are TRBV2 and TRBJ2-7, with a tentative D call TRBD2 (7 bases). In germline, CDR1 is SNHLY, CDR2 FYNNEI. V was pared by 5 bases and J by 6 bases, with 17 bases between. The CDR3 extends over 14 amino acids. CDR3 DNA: TGTGCCAGCAGTCTTAGGGGGGGGCCTCCCGAGCAGTACTTC. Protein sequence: CASSLRGGPPEQYF.

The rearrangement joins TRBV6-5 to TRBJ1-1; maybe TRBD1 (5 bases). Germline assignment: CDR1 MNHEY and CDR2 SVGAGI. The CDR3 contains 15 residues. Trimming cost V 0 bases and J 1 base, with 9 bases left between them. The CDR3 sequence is CASSYSQERNTEAFF. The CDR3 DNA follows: TGTGCCAGCAGTTACTCACAGGAGAGGAACACTGAAGCTTTCTTT.

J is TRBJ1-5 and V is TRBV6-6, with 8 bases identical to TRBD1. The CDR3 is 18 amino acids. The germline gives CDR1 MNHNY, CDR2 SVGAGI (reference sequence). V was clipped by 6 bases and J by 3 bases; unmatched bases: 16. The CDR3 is CASSRRHPGTGNNQPQHF. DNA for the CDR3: TGTGCCAGCAGCCGAAGGCACCCAGGGACAGGTAACAATCAGCCCCAGCATTTT.

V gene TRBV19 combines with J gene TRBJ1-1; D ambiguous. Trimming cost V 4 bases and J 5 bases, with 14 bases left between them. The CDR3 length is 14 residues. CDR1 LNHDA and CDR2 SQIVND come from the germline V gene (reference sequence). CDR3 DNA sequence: TGTGCCAGTAGTACCTTTGAGGGATGGACTGAAGCTTTCTTT. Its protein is CASSTFEGWTEAFF. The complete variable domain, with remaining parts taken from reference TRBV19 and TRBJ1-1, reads DGGITQSPKYLFRKEGQNVTLSCEQNLNHDAMYWYRQDPGQGLRLIYYSQIVNDFQKGDIAEGYSVSREKKESFPLTVTSAQKNPTAFYLCASSTFEGWTEAFFGQGTRLTVV.

The CDR3 coding sequence is TGTGCCAGCTCACCACGACAGGGGGGAGTGTTGAACACTGAAGCTTTCTTT. It codes for CASSPRQGGVLNTEAFF. The chain has TRBV18 and TRBJ1-1, with TRBD1 matching 9 bases. The CDR3 is 17 amino acids. The germline gives CDR1 KGHSH, CDR2 LQKENI. Germline trimming cut 1 base from V and 0 bases from J; bases unmatched to any gene: 6.

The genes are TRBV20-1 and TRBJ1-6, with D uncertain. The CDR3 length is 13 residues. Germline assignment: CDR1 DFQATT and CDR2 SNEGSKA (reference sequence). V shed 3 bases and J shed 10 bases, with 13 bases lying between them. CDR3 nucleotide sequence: TGCAGTGCTAGTCTGACTGGGAGGTCACCCCTCCACTTT. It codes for CSASLTGRSPLHF.

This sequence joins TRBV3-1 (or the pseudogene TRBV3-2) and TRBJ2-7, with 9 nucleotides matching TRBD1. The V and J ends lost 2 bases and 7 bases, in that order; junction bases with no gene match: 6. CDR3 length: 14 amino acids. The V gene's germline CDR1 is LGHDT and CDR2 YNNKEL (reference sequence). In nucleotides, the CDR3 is TGTGCCAGCAGCCAAAAGCGACAGGGGGGAGAGCAGTACTTC. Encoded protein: CASSQKRQGGEQYF.

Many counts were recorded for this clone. The CDR3 bases are TGTGCCAGCAGCTGGGGACTAGCGGGGCCTGTTGGGTACGATGAGCAGTTCTTC. Translating gives CASSWGLAGPVGYDEQFF. The chain has TRBV5-5 and TRBJ2-1; 13 nucleotides align to TRBD2. CDR3 length: 18 amino acids. Germline-derived CDR1 and CDR2 are SGHKS and YYEKEE (reference sequence). Unmatched junction bases numbered 14, after V lost 3 bases and J lost 8 bases.

The CDR3 sequence: CASGGRLDGYTF. The CDR3 DNA reads as TGTGCCAGTGGGGGCCGTTTGGATGGCTACACCTTC. The chain uses TRBV7-3 and TRBJ1-2; TRBD1 might be the D (6 bases). V lost 9 bases and J lost 6, with 14 bases in between. The CDR3 totals 12 residues. The germline CDR1 and CDR2 sequences are SGHTA and FQGTGA.

CDR3 in amino acids: CASSEGWWTSGGLETQYF. The CDR3 DNA sequence: TGTGCCAGCAGTGAGGGCTGGTGGACTAGCGGGGGGCTAGAGACCCAGTACTTC. The chain is built from TRBV25-1 and TRBJ2-5, with 14 nucleotides matching TRBD2. In germline, CDR1 is MGHDK, CDR2 SYGVNS. V dropped 3 bases and J dropped 4; count of bases not matched to a gene: 10. This CDR3 has 18 residues.

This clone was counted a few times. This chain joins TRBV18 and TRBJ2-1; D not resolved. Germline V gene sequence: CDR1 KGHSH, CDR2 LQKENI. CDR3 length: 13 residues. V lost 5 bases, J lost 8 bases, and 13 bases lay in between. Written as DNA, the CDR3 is TGTGCCAGCTCAAACGACCAGAGCGATGAGCAGTTCTTC. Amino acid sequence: CASSNDQSDEQFF. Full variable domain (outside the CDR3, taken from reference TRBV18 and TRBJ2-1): NAGVMQNPRHLVRRRGQEARLRCSPMKGHSHVYWYRQLPEEGLKFMVYLQKENIIDESGMPKERFSAEFPKEGPSILRIQQVVRGDSAAYFCASSNDQSDEQFFGPGTRLTVL.

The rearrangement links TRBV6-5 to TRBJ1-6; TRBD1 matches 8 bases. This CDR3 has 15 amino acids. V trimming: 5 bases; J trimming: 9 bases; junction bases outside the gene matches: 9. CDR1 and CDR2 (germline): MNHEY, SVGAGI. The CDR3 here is CASSKSDRGGSPLHF. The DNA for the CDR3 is TGTGCCAGCAGTAAATCCGACAGGGGAGGTTCACCCCTCCACTTT.

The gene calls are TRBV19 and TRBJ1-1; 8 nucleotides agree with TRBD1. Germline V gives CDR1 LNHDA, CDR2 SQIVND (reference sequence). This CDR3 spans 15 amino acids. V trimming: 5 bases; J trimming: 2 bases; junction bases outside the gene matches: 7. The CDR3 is CASSPITGGNTEAFF. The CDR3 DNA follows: TGTGCCAGTAGTCCGATCACAGGGGGAAACACTGAAGCTTTCTTT.